This T cell receptor (beta chain) was sequenced in a study of shared clonotypes between healthy human individuals. Across the study: Participating donors consisted of a couple of women and a few men aged 18 to 49. Three plates were used per donor for CD4 naive, three for CD4 memory, two for CD8 naive and one for CD8 memory.

Study-wide results and caveats: Compared with memory subsets, naive subsets generally had larger estimated richness.

The deep-level immunoSEQ assay was used. Produced via immunoSEQ multiplex PCR; TCRdb's table is partial and in-frame only. The sample carries millions of clones, approximately 93% recorded once. The CDR3 spans 12 residues. The V gene lost 0 bases and the J gene lost 4 bases, with 5 bases spanning the gap. CDR1 SQVTM and CDR2 ANQGSEA come from the germline V gene. In the case of this clone: As yet, its antigen is unknown. This same CDR3 is encoded by further DNA sequences in the sample.

V is TRBV29-1 and J is TRBJ2-3; D is perhaps TRBD1 or TRBD2 (5 bases each). The TCR was taken from a man between 18 and 35 years old in good health. Some clones in this sample may be carry-over from other donors' samples. Material: naive CD4+ T cells from PBMCs. Stated subset: CD45RA+ positively selected. The CDR3 DNA follows: TGCAGCGTTGAAGAGGGGGCAGATACGCAGTATTTT. Translating gives CSVEEGADTQYF.